This T cell receptor (beta chain) was captured by sequencing in a study of patients and donors after allogeneic stem cell transplantation. Germline CDR1 is GTSNPN and CDR2 is SVGIG (reference sequence). This CDR3 has 14 residues. V lost 1 base and J lost 4; bases outside the gene matches: 3. A single record per CDR3 protein comes from TCRdb applying MiXCR to the RT-PCR reads. Altogether 2,700 or so distinct CDR3 sequences are present, about 8% being singletons, with the ten largest covering more than 9%. By proportion, this clonotype is large. This receptor was obtained from a human donor who was either an allogeneic HSCT recipient or a stem cell or donor lymphocyte infusion donor (not recorded which). It is not recorded whose cells these are; they may come from a transplant donor. This chain uses TRBV30 with TRBJ2-1; 8 bases map to TRBD2. The source material was blood, either unsorted or a sorted T cell fraction (not recorded which). CDR3 sequence (DNA): TGTGCCTGGAGTGCACTAGCGGTGTACAATGAGCAGTTCTTC. Translated: CAWSALAVYNEQFF.